One sample yielded the 32 T cell receptor beta chains listed below, sequenced in a study of blood T cell repertoires in COVID-19. Sequenced by immunoSEQ multiplex PCR; TCRdb stores in-frame clones only, minus some. The repertoire consists of 300,000 to 400,000 clones, with 80% to 90% occurring once and the leading ten covering just over 7%. Sequencing input: peripheral blood. These receptors all stem from a woman between 55 and 75 years old with COVID-19, enrolled during active disease.

This chain's CDR3 is CASSLDEGGAHEQYF. The CDR3, as DNA: TGCGCCAGCAGCTTGGACGAAGGGGGGGCCCACGAGCAGTACTTC. The chain carries TRBV5-1 and TRBJ2-7, with D tentatively TRBD2 (7 bases). The CDR3 consists of 15 residues. Trimming pared 0 bases from V and 5 bases from J, leaving 15 bases between. Germline V gene sequence: CDR1 SGHRS, CDR2 YFSETQ.

This clone was observed once. The rearrangement uses TRBV10-1 and TRBJ2-7; 15 bases line up with TRBD2. This CDR3 comprises 16 residues. Trimming at V came to 6 bases and at J to 2 bases, leaving 5 bases not matched to a gene. Germline CDR1 WNHNN, CDR2 SYGVQD (reference sequence). The CDR3 nucleotides read TGCGCCAGCAGCGGACTAGCGGGGGGGGATGCCTACGAGCAGTACTTC. Amino acids: CASSGLAGGDAYEQYF.

The chain links TRBV2 to TRBJ1-2, with D perhaps TRBD1 (5 bases). Trimming stripped 8 bases from V and 4 bases from J, with 17 bases between. The CDR3 sequence is 14 residues long. Germline V CDR1 and CDR2: SNHLY, FYNNEI. The CDR3 DNA reads as TGTGCCAGCTCGGTGGGGCGGGGCCCCTATGGCTACACCTTC. Translation: CASSVGRGPYGYTF.

On this clone: Being one base from a much bigger clone, this may be a read error. Other DNA sequences in this sample translate to the same CDR3. V usage is TRBV11-3 and J usage is TRBJ1-1; perhaps TRBD1 as D (5 bases). The CDR3 has 13 residues. V was trimmed by 3 bases and J by 0 bases, leaving 5 bases between them. The V gene's germline CDR1 is SGHNT and CDR2 YENEEA. CDR3 in DNA: TGTGCCAGCAGCTTGACAGTGAACACTGAAGCTTTCTTT. Its translation: CASSLTVNTEAFF.

The genes are TRBV7-9 and TRBJ2-1, with D tentatively TRBD1 (7 bases). Per germline, CDR1 SEHNR and CDR2 FQNEAQ (reference sequence). CDR3 length equals 16 residues. The germline V and J ends were trimmed by 5 bases and 5 bases, with 19 bases remaining between them. CDR3 residues: CASSPNRGGVNNEQFF. The CDR3 bases are TGTGCCAGCAGCCCGAACAGGGGAGGAGTGAACAATGAGCAGTTCTTC.

This clone occurred a few times. The V call is TRBV5-1, the J call TRBJ1-1, with D unclear. The germline V and J ends were trimmed by 0 bases and 3 bases, with 9 bases remaining between them. Germline CDR1 and CDR2: SGHRS and YFSETQ. This CDR3 has 14 amino acids. The CDR3 bases are TGCGCCAGCAGCTTGGGGCTGGCAGACACTGAAGCTTTCTTT. It is translated as CASSLGLADTEAFF.

This clone was recorded once. The CDR3, as DNA: TGTGCCAGCAGTTACCGACTAGCGGGGAGGCCGGGGCGTGAGCAGTTCTTC. Protein product: CASSYRLAGRPGREQFF. V and J are TRBV27 and TRBJ2-1; 11 nucleotides line up with TRBD2. This CDR3 has 17 amino acids. Unmatched junction bases numbered 14, after V lost 4 bases and J lost 9 bases. CDR1 MNHEY and CDR2 SMNVEV come from the germline V gene (reference sequence).

The V call is TRBV19, the J call TRBJ2-7, with 9 bases identical to TRBD1. V shed 7 bases, J shed 5 bases, and the junction held 9 bases outside the gene matches. This CDR3 has 14 residues. CDR1 and CDR2 from the germline V gene are LNHDA and SQIVND (reference sequence). CDR3 sequence (DNA): TGTGCCAGTAACCCGGGACAGGGTAGCCACGAGCAGTACTTC. It yields the protein CASNPGQGSHEQYF.

This rearrangement joins TRBV5-6 to TRBJ1-1; D not certain. Trimming stripped 2 bases from V and 6 bases from J, with 11 bases between. The CDR3 runs to 13 residues. Per germline, CDR1 SGHDT and CDR2 YYEEEE. CDR3 nucleotides: TGTGCCAGCAGCTTATTGAGTGTTGCTGAAGCTTTCTTT. The encoded protein is CASSLLSVAEAFF.

CDR3 DNA sequence: TGCGCCAGCAGGACATATGACAGGGAGGACACTGAAGCTTTCTTT. This codes for CASRTYDREDTEAFF. The V and J genes are TRBV10-1 and TRBJ1-1, with 7 positions matching TRBD1. The germline V gene encodes CDR1 WNHNN and CDR2 SYGVQD (reference sequence). The CDR3 has 15 residues. The V segment lost 6 bases and the J segment 3 bases; nucleotides outside the gene matches: 10.

V usage is TRBV19 and J usage is TRBJ1-2, with D possibly being TRBD1 (5 bases). V lost 0 bases to trimming and J lost 2 bases, with 10 bases between them. The V gene's germline CDR1 is LNHDA and CDR2 SQIVND (reference sequence). This CDR3 comprises 15 residues. The DNA of the CDR3 is TGTGCCAGTAGTATAGATCTTAACAGGAACTATGGCTACACCTTC. This translates into CASSIDLNRNYGYTF.

V and J are TRBV3-1 (or the pseudogene TRBV3-2) and TRBJ1-2, with TRBD1 matching 7 bases. The CDR3 extends over 14 amino acids. J gave up 5 bases and V 1 base, and 4 bases lay outside the gene matches. Germline assignment: CDR1 LGHDT and CDR2 YNNKEL (reference sequence). CDR3 loop: CASSQAGTAYGYTF. The DNA for the CDR3 is TGTGCCAGCAGCCAAGCCGGGACAGCGTATGGCTACACCTTC.

This rearrangement joins TRBV4-2 to TRBJ1-2, with 7 bases that match TRBD1. The CDR3 totals 16 residues. CDR1 is LGHNA and CDR2 is YNFKEQ in the germline V gene. V dropped 4 bases and J dropped 0; count of bases not matched to a gene: 8. The chain's CDR3 is CASSPTGTASNYGYTF. CDR3 coding DNA: TGTGCCAGCAGCCCGACCGGGACAGCCTCTAACTATGGCTACACCTTC.

The chain employs TRBV30 and TRBJ1-2; 8 bases align to TRBD1. There are 13 residues in the CDR3. V lost 8 bases, J lost 7 bases, and 12 bases stayed unmatched. In germline, CDR1 is GTSNPN, CDR2 SVGIG (reference sequence). The CDR3 DNA follows: TGTGCCGTGAAGGTAGCAGGGGGCTTTGGCTACACCTTC. The encoded protein is CAVKVAGGFGYTF.

The gene calls are TRBV6-5 and TRBJ2-2; TRBD1 aligns across 8 bases. V trimming: 4 bases; J trimming: 7 bases; junction bases outside the gene matches: 11. The CDR3 runs 16 residues. CDR1 and CDR2 (germline): MNHEY, SVGAGI. The DNA for the CDR3 is TGTGCCAGCAGTTTTTCGCGGACAGGGCCCGGCGGGGAGCTGTTTTTT. This gives the protein CASSFSRTGPGGELFF.

The chain has TRBV18 and TRBJ1-2; maybe TRBD1 (5 bases). Trimming took off 0 bases at V and 1 base at J, with 12 bases between the two ends. There are 16 residues in the CDR3. Germline V gives CDR1 KGHSH, CDR2 LQKENI. The CDR3 protein is CASSPPGRLFNYGYTF. CDR3 nucleotides: TGTGCCAGCTCACCACCGGGGCGGCTATTTAACTATGGCTACACCTTC.

This chain uses TRBV27 with TRBJ2-7, with TRBD2 identical over 9 bases. CDR1 and CDR2 from the germline V gene are MNHEY and SMNVEV (reference sequence). The junction had 7 bases not matched to a gene; V was cut back by 1 base and J by 3 bases. The CDR3 contains 16 residues. This chain's CDR3 is CASSLLGRGGLYEQYF. CDR3 bases: TGTGCCAGCAGTTTATTGGGGCGGGGGGGCCTCTACGAGCAGTACTTC.

This clone was seen repeatedly, ten times or more. The rearrangement joins TRBV7-6 to TRBJ1-6; no clear D. The CDR3 extends over 13 amino acids. V lost 3 bases and J 7 bases, leaving 7 bases between the germline ends. Germline lookup yields CDR1 SGHVS and CDR2 FNYEAQ. CDR3 bases: TGTGCCAGCAGCTTTATGGAGAATTCACCCCTCCACTTT. Translation gives CASSFMENSPLHF.

The V call is TRBV9, the J call TRBJ2-7; TRBD2 is a possible D gene (5 bases). Germline lookup yields CDR1 SGDLS and CDR2 YYNGEE. The CDR3 loop spans 13 amino acids. The V and J ends lost 3 bases and 4 bases respectively, with 11 bases between them. The CDR3 region has the DNA TGTGCCAGCAGCGGGTGGGGAGATTACGAGCAGTACTTC. This encodes CASSGWGDYEQYF.

CDR3 protein: CASSLQATSTDTQYF. The DNA of the CDR3 is TGTGCCAGCAGCTTACAGGCAACTAGCACAGATACGCAGTATTTT. The chain joins TRBV7-2 to TRBJ2-3; unclear D gene. The CDR3 consists of 15 residues. The germline V and J ends were trimmed by 2 bases and 0 bases, with 9 bases remaining between them. Germline lookup yields CDR1 SGHTA and CDR2 FQGNSA.

CDR3: CASSGSEFPYTF. The CDR3 coding sequence is TGTGCCAGTAGTGGCTCAGAATTCCCCTACACCTTC. V usage is TRBV19 and J usage is TRBJ1-2, with D unresolved. CDR1 LNHDA and CDR2 SQIVND come from the germline V gene (reference sequence). The CDR3 runs 12 residues. Trimming pared 5 bases from V and 10 bases from J, leaving 14 bases between. The complete variable domain, with remaining parts taken from reference TRBV19 and TRBJ1-2, reads DGGITQSPKYLFRKEGQNVTLSCEQNLNHDAMYWYRQDPGQGLRLIYYSQIVNDFQKGDIAEGYSVSREKKESFPLTVTSAQKNPTAFYLCASSGSEFPYTFGSGTRLTVV.

The rearrangement uses TRBV11-3 and TRBJ2-7; possible D gene TRBD2, 5 bases. CDR1 SGHNT and CDR2 YENEEA come from the germline V gene. The CDR3 covers 14 residues. Trimming left V 7 bases short and J 4 bases short, with 17 bases between. The CDR3 region is CASNPGSGFYEQYF. The DNA of the CDR3 is TGTGCCAGCAACCCGGGATCGGGATTTTACGAGCAGTACTTC.

This clone was picked up a small number of times. V is TRBV21-1 and J is TRBJ1-5. TRBV21-1 is flagged as a pseudogene. CDR3 length: 11 residues. The CDR3 DNA reads TGTGCCAGCAGCTATCGTCAGCCCCAGCATTTT. This sequence encodes CASSYRQPQHF.

The chain uses TRBV6-5 and TRBJ2-5; tentative D call: TRBD2 (5 bases). Trimming left V 6 bases short and J 1 base short, with 9 bases between. CDR3 length equals 13 residues. The germline gives CDR1 MNHEY, CDR2 SVGAGI. DNA for the CDR3: TGTGCCAGCAGCCCGGGAACCCAAGAGACCCAGTACTTC. It is translated as CASSPGTQETQYF.

The V call is TRBV9, the J call TRBJ1-2; 9 bases are a match to TRBD1. The CDR3 runs to 16 residues. The germline CDR1 and CDR2 sequences are SGDLS and YYNGEE. J was trimmed by 8 bases and V by 2 bases; bases with no gene match: 13. CDR3 DNA sequence: TGTGCCAGCAGCGTGGACCTCCGGGACAGGGATAACGGCTACACCTTC. This encodes CASSVDLRDRDNGYTF.

V is TRBV9 and J is TRBJ2-1; D gene ambiguous. V gave up 7 bases and J gave up 0 bases, with 17 bases separating them. This CDR3 has 16 residues. In germline, CDR1 is SGDLS, CDR2 YYNGEE. In DNA form, the CDR3 reads TGTGCCAGCTCGTTGGGCCACCTACGCTCCTACAATGAGCAGTTCTTC. Translating gives CASSLGHLRSYNEQFF.

The chain is built from TRBV7-8 and TRBJ2-3; D is unclear. CDR1 is SGHVS, CDR2 FQNEAQ, per germline. The CDR3 is made up of 14 amino acids. The V gene lost 6 bases and the J gene lost 1 base, with 11 bases spanning the gap. CDR3 nucleotide sequence: TGTGCCAGCAGATTCCCCGGAGGCACAGATACGCAGTATTTT. This translates into CASRFPGGTDTQYF.

The chain recombines TRBV5-1 with TRBJ1-3, with D unclear. V was trimmed by 5 bases and J by 0 bases, leaving 15 bases between them. The CDR3 spans 16 residues. Germline V gives CDR1 SGHRS, CDR2 YFSETQ. This chain's CDR3 is CASRTWAGSSGNTIYF. The CDR3 DNA reads as TGCGCCAGCAGGACCTGGGCTGGAAGCTCTGGAAACACCATATATTTT.

The chain has TRBV5-4 and TRBJ1-1; tentatively, D is TRBD1 (6 bases). Germline V gene sequence: CDR1 SGHNT, CDR2 YYREEE (reference sequence). The CDR3 contains 14 residues. V was clipped by 2 bases and J by 2 bases, with 10 bases between them. The CDR3 loop is CASSFMDRNTEAFF. For the CDR3, the DNA is TGTGCCAGCAGCTTTATGGACAGAAACACTGAAGCTTTCTTT. The full variable domain, with the rest looked up from reference TRBV5-4 and TRBJ1-1, is ETGVTQSPTHLIKTRGQQVTLRCSSQSGHNTVSWYQQALGQGPQFIFQYYREEENGRGNFPPRFSGLQFPNYSSELNVNALELDDSALYLCASSFMDRNTEAFFGQGTRLTVV.

In the case of this clone: Its ends do not fully match the called genes, so a read error is possible. V is TRBV9 and J is TRBJ2-2, with 12 bases matching TRBD2. CDR1 SGDLS and CDR2 YYNGEE come from the germline V gene. This CDR3 spans 16 amino acids. CDR3 bases: TGTGCCAGCAGCACCACTAGCGGGGGGCACACTGGGGAGCTGTTTTTT. Protein product: CASSTTSGGHTGELFF.

The chain uses TRBV12-3 or TRBV12-4 and TRBJ2-5; possible D gene TRBD2, 6 bases. Trimming took off 8 bases at V and 7 bases at J, with 14 bases between the two ends. The CDR3 loop spans 12 amino acids. The chain's CDR3 is CASLRLGGTQYF. The CDR3 DNA follows: TGTGCCAGCCTAAGACTAGGCGGGACCCAGTACTTC.

The chain employs TRBV21-1 and TRBJ1-1; TRBD1, as called in the table, went unchecked against the DNA. TRBV21-1 is shown as a pseudogene. The CDR3 spans 13 residues. In DNA form, the CDR3 reads TGTGCCAGCAGCAAAGCGAACAGGGCTGAAGCTTTCTTT. It encodes CASSKANRAEAFF.